The 32 T cell receptor beta chains listed next were all sequenced from one sample in a study of blood T cell repertoires in COVID-19. Assay: immunoSEQ multiplex PCR; the TCRdb copy retains only in-frame clones and omits some. The sample records 190,000 or so clones, approximately 84% being singletons. The material sequenced was peripheral blood. The receptor set was obtained from a human donor with acute or convalescent COVID-19. The donor label of this sample is uncertain.

The chain links TRBV6-1 to TRBJ2-7; D is undetermined. V was cut by 2 bases and J by 6 bases, with 17 bases left in between. The length of the CDR3 is 15 residues. Germline V gene lookup returns CDR1 MNHNS and CDR2 SASEGT. DNA for the CDR3: TGTGCCAGCAGTGAACAAACTGCTCCTTGGTCCGAGCAGTACTTC. Protein product: CASSEQTAPWSEQYF.

This rearrangement joins TRBV19 to TRBJ2-5; TRBD1 matches 7 bases. This CDR3 comprises 14 residues. Germline lookup yields CDR1 LNHDA and CDR2 SQIVND (reference sequence). Trimming cost V 3 bases and J 5 bases; bases outside gene matches: 6. The CDR3 DNA sequence: TGTGCCAGTAGTATTTTAGACAGGGCGGAGACCCAGTACTTC. It encodes CASSILDRAETQYF.

This clone came up once. The chain has TRBV7-2 and TRBJ2-7, with TRBD2 matching over 10 bases. Per the germline V gene, CDR1 is SGHTA and CDR2 is FQGNSA. The CDR3 consists of 15 residues. V gave up 2 bases and J gave up 7 bases; unmatched junction bases: 8. The CDR3 DNA reads TGTGCCAGCAGCTTACGGCTAGCGGGAGCCCAAGAGCAGTACTTC. Amino acids: CASSLRLAGAQEQYF.

CDR3 loop: CASSPTGETQYF. The CDR3 coding sequence is TGTGCCAGCAGCCCCACCGGAGAGACCCAGTACTTC. The chain employs TRBV7-9 and TRBJ2-5, with D unclear. The ends were cut back, 5 bases at V and 4 bases at J, with 8 bases in the middle. The CDR3 has 12 residues. CDR1 SEHNR and CDR2 FQNEAQ come from the germline V gene (reference sequence).

In this sample, this clone turned up once. The gene calls are TRBV5-1 and TRBJ2-4; the D gene is possibly TRBD2 (5 bases). The CDR3 loop spans 18 amino acids. Trimming removed 10 bases from V and 0 bases from J, with 26 bases in between. The germline CDR1 and CDR2 sequences are SGHRS and YFSETQ. The CDR3, as DNA: TGCGCCTGCTCGGGTTGTGCGGGCAGCAGACTAGCCAAAAACATTCAGTACTTC. Translated: CACSGCAGSRLAKNIQYF.

This clone appeared once. The rearrangement joins TRBV5-5 to TRBJ2-4, with D possibly being TRBD2 (6 bases). The germline V gene has CDR1 SGHKS and CDR2 YYEKEE (reference sequence). V was clipped by 0 bases and J by 4 bases, with 11 bases between them. The CDR3 is 15 residues long. The CDR3 coding sequence is TGTGCCAGCAGCTTGGAGGAGGGATATAAAAACATTCAGTACTTC. This encodes CASSLEEGYKNIQYF.

This chain connects TRBV9 to TRBJ2-5, with 8 bases matching TRBD2. Trimming took 4 bases from V and 1 from J; bases not matched to a gene: 3. There are 14 residues in the CDR3. Germline V lookup: CDR1 SGDLS, CDR2 YYNGEE. CDR3 sequence reads: CASSTGGSQETQYF. CDR3 nucleotide sequence: TGTGCCAGCAGCACGGGGGGGTCCCAAGAGACCCAGTACTTC.

V is TRBV7-6 and J is TRBJ2-7, with TRBD1 identical over 9 bases. CDR3 length: 17 residues. CDR1 is SGHVS, CDR2 FNYEAQ, per germline. V was clipped by 4 bases and J by 0 bases; unmatched bases: 10. The CDR3 here is CASSSTTGQGPSYEQYF. CDR3 sequence (DNA): TGTGCCAGCAGCTCCACCACCGGACAGGGGCCCTCCTACGAGCAGTACTTC.

The chain employs TRBV5-1 and TRBJ2-3; the D gene is possibly TRBD1 (5 bases). CDR1 SGHRS and CDR2 YFSETQ come from the germline V gene. This CDR3 region has 15 residues. The V and J ends lost 0 bases and 3 bases respectively, with 11 bases between them. The CDR3 bases are TGCGCCAGCAGCTTGGTGCAGGGTTTGACAGATACGCAGTATTTT. Protein: CASSLVQGLTDTQYF.

The V and J genes are TRBV18 and TRBJ2-1, with 7 nucleotides matching TRBD2. The junction had 15 bases not matched to a gene; V was cut back by 4 bases and J by 6 bases. The CDR3 is 17 residues long. Germline CDR1 reads KGHSH; CDR2 reads LQKENI. The CDR3 DNA is TGTGCCAGCTCACTAACTCTAGCGGCCGGGCCCGCCAATGAGCAGTTCTTC. This encodes CASSLTLAAGPANEQFF.

This rearrangement joins TRBV28 to TRBJ2-1; unclear D gene. Per the germline V gene, CDR1 is MDHEN and CDR2 is SYDVKM. The CDR3 is 11 residues long. V gave up 7 bases and J gave up 8 bases, with 9 bases separating them. CDR3 nucleotides: TGTGCCAGCAAAAGCCGGGATGAGCAGTTCTTC. Translating gives CASKSRDEQFF.

V is TRBV28 and J is TRBJ1-2; D is unresolved. The CDR3 runs 14 residues. V dropped 5 bases and J dropped 6 bases, with 16 bases sitting between them. The V gene's germline CDR1 is MDHEN and CDR2 SYDVKM. CDR3 coding DNA: TGTGCCAGCAGTCCAACGTTGGGGAGGGATGGCTACACCTTC. Its translation: CASSPTLGRDGYTF.

The genes are TRBV27 and TRBJ1-1; D is ambiguous. Per germline, CDR1 MNHEY and CDR2 SMNVEV (reference sequence). The CDR3 is 15 amino acids. V lost 2 bases, J lost 4 bases, and 14 bases lay in between. The CDR3 sequence: CASSLTRGWGTEAFF. In DNA form, the CDR3 reads TGTGCCAGCAGTTTAACCCGGGGTTGGGGCACTGAAGCTTTCTTT.

V usage is TRBV30 and J usage is TRBJ2-7; TRBD1 matches at 8 bases. The CDR3 length is 14 residues. Germline V CDR1 and CDR2: GTSNPN, SVGIG (reference sequence). Trimming took 3 bases from V and 4 from J; bases not matched to a gene: 8. This CDR3 is CAWRPRDRPYEQYF. The CDR3 DNA reads TGTGCCTGGAGGCCTAGGGACAGGCCTTACGAGCAGTACTTC.

V and J are TRBV11-2 and TRBJ2-3; 7 bases align to TRBD1. The trim removed 5 bases at V and 6 bases at J, leaving 5 bases unmatched. The CDR3 covers 13 residues. From germline, CDR1 is SGHAT and CDR2 FQNNGV. The CDR3 loop is CASSLGTADTQYF. The CDR3 DNA reads TGTGCCAGCAGCCTAGGGACAGCCGATACGCAGTATTTT.

V is TRBV19 and J is TRBJ1-2; 7 bases fit TRBD1. This CDR3 has 14 amino acids. Germline V gene sequence: CDR1 LNHDA, CDR2 SQIVND (reference sequence). V shed 6 bases, J shed 4 bases, and the junction held 8 bases outside the gene matches. The CDR3 reads CASRSVGQIYGYTF. The CDR3, as DNA: TGTGCCAGTAGATCCGTGGGACAGATCTATGGCTACACCTTC.

The CDR3 DNA is TGTGCCAGCAGCCTGTCACTGGGGGGGCTAGCGGGCGTTACAGATACGCAGTATTTT. Its protein product is CASSLSLGGLAGVTDTQYF. The rearrangement links TRBV7-8 to TRBJ2-3; 8 bases fit TRBD2. The V gene end was trimmed by 5 bases and the J gene end by 3 bases; junction bases not matched to a gene: 19. Germline lookup yields CDR1 SGHVS and CDR2 FQNEAQ. The CDR3 length is 19 residues.

This clone has only one observation. The chain uses TRBV6-5 and TRBJ1-2, with a tentative D call TRBD1 (5 bases). V lost 8 bases and J lost 5, with 18 bases in between. From germline, CDR1 is MNHEY and CDR2 SVGAGI. The length of the CDR3 is 14 residues. The CDR3 region is CASRQPGPSYGYTF. The CDR3 DNA reads TGTGCCAGCCGCCAGCCAGGGCCGTCTTATGGCTACACCTTC.

The V and J genes are TRBV5-1 and TRBJ1-2, with D maybe TRBD1 (6 bases). The V gene's germline CDR1 is SGHRS and CDR2 YFSETQ. CDR3 length: 14 residues. Between the trimmed V and J ends, which lost 4 bases and 0 bases, there was a span of 10 bases. CDR3 nucleotides: TGCGCCAGCAGCGGACAGATTTCTAACTATGGCTACACCTTC. Its translation is CASSGQISNYGYTF.

The CDR3 here is CASSLGGGANTGELFF. In DNA form, the CDR3 reads TGTGCCAGCAGCTTAGGAGGGGGCGCGAACACCGGGGAGCTGTTTTTT. The V call is TRBV13, the J call TRBJ2-2, with TRBD1 matching over 7 bases. CDR3 size: 16 residues. Germline trimming cut 0 bases from V and 0 bases from J; bases unmatched to any gene: 1. CDR1 is PRHDT, CDR2 FYEKMQ, per germline (reference sequence).

V usage is TRBV24-1 and J usage is TRBJ2-7; TRBD1 aligns across 8 bases. J gave up 2 bases and V 3 bases, and 11 bases lay outside the gene matches. The CDR3 extends over 17 amino acids. CDR1 and CDR2 from the germline V gene are KGHDR and SFDVKD. Here the CDR3 reads CATSDLSGTGGAYEQYF. DNA for the CDR3: TGTGCCACCAGTGATCTGTCCGGGACAGGAGGAGCCTACGAGCAGTACTTC.

CDR3 DNA: TGTGCCTCCTCCCGGGGTAATACTGAAGCTTTCTTT. Translated, it gives CASSRGNTEAFF. V gene TRBV10-3 combines with J gene TRBJ1-1; D is unresolved. Trimming stripped 11 bases from V and 5 bases from J, with 15 bases between. Germline lookup yields CDR1 ENHRY and CDR2 SYGVKD. The CDR3 contains 12 residues.

The genes are TRBV7-8 and TRBJ1-5, with D possibly matching TRBD1 (6 bases). Trimming shortened V by 5 bases and J by 8 bases, and 13 bases separated the two germline ends. The germline V gene has CDR1 SGHVS and CDR2 FQNEAQ. This CDR3 contains 13 residues. CDR3 residues: CASSPENREPQHF. The CDR3 region has the DNA TGTGCCAGCAGCCCAGAAAACAGGGAGCCCCAGCATTTT.

The chain has TRBV5-1 and TRBJ1-2, with D tentatively TRBD1 (5 bases). The CDR3 is made up of 13 amino acids. V lost 4 bases and J 6 bases, leaving 13 bases between the germline ends. CDR1 and CDR2 (germline): SGHRS, YFSETQ. The CDR3 protein is CASSPSGRNGYTF. The CDR3 DNA follows: TGCGCCAGCAGCCCTTCAGGGAGGAATGGCTACACCTTC.

The chain is built from TRBV3-1 (or the pseudogene TRBV3-2) and TRBJ2-2; 7 bases align to TRBD2. The CDR3 length is 13 residues. Germline CDR1 reads LGHDT; CDR2 reads YNNKEL (reference sequence). V shed 6 bases, J shed 8 bases, and the junction held 6 bases outside the gene matches. This chain's CDR3 is CASRTGLVGELFF. CDR3 DNA: TGTGCCAGCAGGACCGGACTAGTTGGGGAGCTGTTTTTT.

This rearrangement joins TRBV29-1 to TRBJ1-1; 9 bases line up with TRBD1. Losses at the gene ends were 4 bases for V and 5 bases for J; bases not matched to a gene: 14. This CDR3 has 16 amino acids. Germline V CDR1 and CDR2: SQVTM, ANQGSEA. The CDR3 region is CSVAGQGIVGGTEAFF. The CDR3 DNA reads TGCAGCGTTGCCGGACAGGGGATCGTGGGGGGGACTGAAGCTTTCTTT.

The chain carries TRBV28 and TRBJ2-1, with TRBD2 matching 8 bases. Germline V gene data show CDR1 as MDHEN and CDR2 as SYDVKM. The CDR3 consists of 16 residues. Trimming at V came to 6 bases and at J to 0 bases, leaving 7 bases not matched to a gene. Here the CDR3 reads CASSRGGFSSYNEQFF. CDR3 nucleotide sequence: TGTGCCAGCAGCCGGGGGGGGTTTAGCTCCTACAATGAGCAGTTCTTC.

V is TRBV18 and J is TRBJ2-2; D is possibly TRBD1 (5 bases). The V gene lost 5 bases and the J gene lost 3 bases, with 13 bases spanning the gap. Germline V gene sequence: CDR1 KGHSH, CDR2 LQKENI. The CDR3 totals 15 residues. CDR3 DNA sequence: TGTGCCAGCTCAAGGGGTAGCCCATACACCGGGGAGCTGTTTTTT. The encoded protein is CASSRGSPYTGELFF.

The chain uses TRBV29-1 and TRBJ2-1; the D is unclear. Trimming shortened V by 3 bases and J by 6 bases, and 15 bases separated the two germline ends. This CDR3 comprises 14 residues. Germline V gene sequence: CDR1 SQVTM, CDR2 ANQGSEA. The CDR3 reads CSVDVSPRRNEQFF. CDR3 nucleotides: TGCAGCGTTGATGTCAGTCCGAGGCGCAATGAGCAGTTCTTC.

This clone was seen only a few times. The J gene is TRBJ2-2, the V gene TRBV9; 7 bases match TRBD1. The CDR3 loop spans 15 amino acids. CDR1 is SGDLS and CDR2 is YYNGEE in the germline V gene. Trimming cost V 0 bases and J 5 bases; bases outside gene matches: 4. CDR3 amino acids: CASSVDRGGTGELFF. The CDR3 nucleotides read TGTGCCAGCAGCGTAGACAGGGGTGGAACCGGGGAGCTGTTTTTT.

This clone was recorded a few times. The V gene is TRBV5-4, the J gene TRBJ2-5, with TRBD2 matching 10 bases. CDR3 length: 17 residues. Germline V lookup: CDR1 SGHNT, CDR2 YYREEE (reference sequence). With V trimmed by 4 bases and J by 0 bases, 9 bases remained unmatched. This chain's CDR3 is CASSQGGSGRYQETQYF. The CDR3 DNA sequence: TGTGCCAGCAGCCAGGGGGGTAGCGGGAGGTACCAAGAGACCCAGTACTTC.

This chain joins TRBV11-2 and TRBJ2-4; D is perhaps TRBD2 (5 bases). CDR1 and CDR2 from the germline V gene are SGHAT and FQNNGV. This CDR3 is built from 15 residues. V lost 1 base to trimming and J lost 7 bases, with 14 bases between them. DNA of the CDR3: TGTGCCAGCAGCTTAGTTCCCCGGGAACGGAACATTCAGTACTTC. Residues: CASSLVPRERNIQYF.